The present TCR beta chain was sequenced within a study of T cell repertoires in cytomegalovirus infection. In the study overall: Indications came from public TCR beta signatures; they pointed to CMV infection and to a matching HLA type.

TCRdb independently ran MiXCR on the reads; one entry per CDR3 protein. The table shows some 700,000 distinct CDR3 sequences, with less than 40% occurring only once. General study results and limits: HLA-C-restricted CMV-specific TCR beta clonotypes prevailed in the ex vivo response. There were carriers of CMV plus the relevant HLA, and cumulative public TCR beta family frequency identified them.

This clonotype has a count of ten or more. Its antigen is not known. Between the trimmed V and J ends, which lost 0 bases and 6 bases, there was a span of 5 bases. Germline V lookup: CDR1 SGHAT, CDR2 FQNNGV. CDR3 length: 13 residues. Material: PBMCs. This TCR was recovered from a human donor in good health (CMV status not recorded). Some clones in this sample may be carry-over from other donors' samples. This chain links TRBV11-2 with TRBJ2-2; D is unclear. DNA of the CDR3: TGTGCCAGCAGCTTAGAGAGTGCCGGGGAGCTGTTTTTT. This codes for CASSLESAGELFF.